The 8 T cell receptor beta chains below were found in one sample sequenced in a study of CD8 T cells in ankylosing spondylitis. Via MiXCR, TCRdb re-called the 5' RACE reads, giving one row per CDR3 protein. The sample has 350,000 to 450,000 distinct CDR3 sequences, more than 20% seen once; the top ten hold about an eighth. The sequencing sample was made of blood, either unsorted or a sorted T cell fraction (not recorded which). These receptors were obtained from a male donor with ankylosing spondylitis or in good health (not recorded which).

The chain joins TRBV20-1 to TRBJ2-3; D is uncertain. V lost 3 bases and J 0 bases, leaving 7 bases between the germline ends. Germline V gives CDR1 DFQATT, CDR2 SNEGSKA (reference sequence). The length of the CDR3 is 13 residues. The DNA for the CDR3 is TGCAGTGCTAGGGGGATAAGCACAGATACGCAGTATTTT. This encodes CSARGISTDTQYF.

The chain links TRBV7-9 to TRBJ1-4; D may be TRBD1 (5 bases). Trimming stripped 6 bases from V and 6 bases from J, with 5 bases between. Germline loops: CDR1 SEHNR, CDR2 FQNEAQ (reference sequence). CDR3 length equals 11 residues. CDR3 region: CASRGDEKLFF. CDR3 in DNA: TGTGCCAGCAGGGGGGATGAAAAACTGTTTTTT. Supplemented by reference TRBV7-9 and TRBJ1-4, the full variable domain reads DTGVSQNPRHKITKRGQNVTFRCDPISEHNRLYWYRQTLGQGPEFLTYFQNEAQLEKSRLLSDRFSAERPKGSFSTLEIQRTEQGDSAMYLCASRGDEKLFFGSGTQLSVL.

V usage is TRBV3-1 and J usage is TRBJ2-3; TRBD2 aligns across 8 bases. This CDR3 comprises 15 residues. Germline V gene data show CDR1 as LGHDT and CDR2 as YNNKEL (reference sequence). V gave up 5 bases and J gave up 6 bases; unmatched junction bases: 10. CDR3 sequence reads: CASSDPPGGADTQYF. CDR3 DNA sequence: TGTGCCAGCAGCGATCCACCCGGGGGGGCGGATACGCAGTATTTT.

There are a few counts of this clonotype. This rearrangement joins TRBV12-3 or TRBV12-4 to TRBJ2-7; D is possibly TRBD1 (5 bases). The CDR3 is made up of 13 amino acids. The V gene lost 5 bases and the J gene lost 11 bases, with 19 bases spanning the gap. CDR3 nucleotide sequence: TGTGCCAGCAGTGTTGGACACACTCCAAGGGAGTACTTC. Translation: CASSVGHTPREYF.

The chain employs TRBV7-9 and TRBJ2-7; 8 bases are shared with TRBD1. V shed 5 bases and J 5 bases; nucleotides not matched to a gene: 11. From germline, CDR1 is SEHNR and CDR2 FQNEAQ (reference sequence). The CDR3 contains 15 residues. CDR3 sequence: CASSVGTGGIDEQYF. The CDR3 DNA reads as TGTGCCAGCAGCGTAGGGACAGGTGGGATAGACGAGCAGTACTTC.

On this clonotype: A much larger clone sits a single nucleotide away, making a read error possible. CDR3 amino acids: CASTPGTGELFF. Written as DNA, the CDR3 is TGTGCCAGCACTCCAGGGACCGGGGAGCTGTTTTTT. This chain joins TRBV9 and TRBJ2-2; D possibly corresponds to TRBD1 (5 bases). CDR1 is SGDLS, CDR2 YYNGEE, per germline. Trimming removed 6 bases at V and 5 bases at J, with 8 bases between. This CDR3 has 12 amino acids.

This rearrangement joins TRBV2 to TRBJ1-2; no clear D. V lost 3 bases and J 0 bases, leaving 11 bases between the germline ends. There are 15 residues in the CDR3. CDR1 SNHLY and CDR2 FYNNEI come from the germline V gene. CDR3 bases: TGTGCCAGCAGTGACGTTTGGGCTACTAACTATGGCTACACCTTC. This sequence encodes CASSDVWATNYGYTF.

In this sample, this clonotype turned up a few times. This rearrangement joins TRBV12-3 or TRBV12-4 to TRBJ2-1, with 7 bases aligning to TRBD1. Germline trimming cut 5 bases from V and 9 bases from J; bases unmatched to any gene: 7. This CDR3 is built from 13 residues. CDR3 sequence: CASSPTGYGEQFF. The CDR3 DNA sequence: TGTGCCAGCAGTCCGACAGGGTACGGTGAGCAGTTCTTC.